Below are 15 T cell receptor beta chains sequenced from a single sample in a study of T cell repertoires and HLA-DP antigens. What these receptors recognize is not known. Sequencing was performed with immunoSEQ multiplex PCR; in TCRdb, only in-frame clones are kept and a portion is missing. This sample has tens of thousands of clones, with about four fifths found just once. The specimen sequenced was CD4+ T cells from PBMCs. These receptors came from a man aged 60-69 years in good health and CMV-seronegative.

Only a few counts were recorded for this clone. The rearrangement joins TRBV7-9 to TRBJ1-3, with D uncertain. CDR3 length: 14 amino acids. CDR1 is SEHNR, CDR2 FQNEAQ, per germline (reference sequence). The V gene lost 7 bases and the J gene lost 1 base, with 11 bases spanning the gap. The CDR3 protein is CASIQSASGNTIYF. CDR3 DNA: TGTGCCAGCATCCAATCGGCTTCTGGAAACACCATATATTTT.

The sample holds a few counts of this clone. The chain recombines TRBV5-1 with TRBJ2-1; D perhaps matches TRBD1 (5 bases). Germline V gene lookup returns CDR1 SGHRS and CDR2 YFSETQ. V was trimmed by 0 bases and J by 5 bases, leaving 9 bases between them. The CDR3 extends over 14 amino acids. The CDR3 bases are TGCGCCAGCAGCTTGGGGGGCGAAGACAATGAGCAGTTCTTC. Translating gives CASSLGGEDNEQFF.

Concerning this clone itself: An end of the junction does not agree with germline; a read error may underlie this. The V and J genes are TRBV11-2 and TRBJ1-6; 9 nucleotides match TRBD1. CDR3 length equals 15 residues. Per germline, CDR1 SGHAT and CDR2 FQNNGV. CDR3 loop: CASSFSGPGQGPHHF. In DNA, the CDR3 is TGTGCCAGCAGTTTTTCCGGTCCGGGACAGGGACCCCACCACTTT.

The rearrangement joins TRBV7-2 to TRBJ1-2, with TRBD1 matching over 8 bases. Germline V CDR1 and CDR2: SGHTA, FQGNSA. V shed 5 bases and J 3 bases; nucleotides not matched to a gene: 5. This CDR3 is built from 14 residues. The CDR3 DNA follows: TGTGCCAGCAGCGTAGGACAGGGCTACTATGGCTACACCTTC. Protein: CASSVGQGYYGYTF.

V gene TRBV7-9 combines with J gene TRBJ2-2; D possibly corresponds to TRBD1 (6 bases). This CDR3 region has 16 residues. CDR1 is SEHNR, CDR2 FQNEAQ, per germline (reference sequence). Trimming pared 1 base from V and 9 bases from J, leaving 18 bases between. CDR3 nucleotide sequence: TGTGCCAGCAGCTTAGTCTCCGGACAGACACGTCGGGAGCTGTTTTTT. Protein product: CASSLVSGQTRRELFF.

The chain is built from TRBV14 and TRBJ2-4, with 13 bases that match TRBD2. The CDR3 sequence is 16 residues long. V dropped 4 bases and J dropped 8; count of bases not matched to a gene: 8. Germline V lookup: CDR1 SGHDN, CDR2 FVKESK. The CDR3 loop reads CASSPLTSGGPDIQYF. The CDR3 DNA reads TGTGCCAGCAGCCCCCTGACTAGCGGGGGGCCTGACATTCAGTACTTC. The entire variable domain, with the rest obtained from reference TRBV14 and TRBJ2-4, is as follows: EAGVTQFPSHSVIEKGQTVTLRCDPISGHDNLYWYRRVMGKEIKFLLHFVKESKQDESGMPNNRFLAERTGGTYSTLKVQPAELEDSGVYFCASSPLTSGGPDIQYFGAGTRLSVL.

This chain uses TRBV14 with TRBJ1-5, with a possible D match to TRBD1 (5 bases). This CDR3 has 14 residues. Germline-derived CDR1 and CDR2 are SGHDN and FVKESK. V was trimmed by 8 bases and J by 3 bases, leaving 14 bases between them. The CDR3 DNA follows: TGTGCCAGCCTCACCGACAGAACCAATCAGCCCCAGCATTTT. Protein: CASLTDRTNQPQHF.

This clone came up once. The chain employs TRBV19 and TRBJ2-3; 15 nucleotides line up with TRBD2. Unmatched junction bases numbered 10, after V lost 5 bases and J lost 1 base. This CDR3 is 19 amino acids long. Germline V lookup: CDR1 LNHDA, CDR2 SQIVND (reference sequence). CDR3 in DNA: TGTGCCAGTAGTGCAGAAGGACTAGCGGGAGGGCCGGGCACAGATACGCAGTATTTT. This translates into CASSAEGLAGGPGTDTQYF.

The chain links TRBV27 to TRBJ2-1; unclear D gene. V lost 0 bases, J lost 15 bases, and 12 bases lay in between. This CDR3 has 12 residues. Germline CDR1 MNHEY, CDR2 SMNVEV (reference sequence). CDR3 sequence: CASSLSSRLLFF. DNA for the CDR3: TGTGCCAGCAGTTTATCGTCCCGCTTACTGTTCTTC.

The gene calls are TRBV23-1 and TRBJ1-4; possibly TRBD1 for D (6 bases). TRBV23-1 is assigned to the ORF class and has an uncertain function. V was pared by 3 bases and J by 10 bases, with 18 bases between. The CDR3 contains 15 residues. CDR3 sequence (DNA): TGCGCCAGCAGTCACCCGCAGGGGTGCTCTGGAAAACTGTTTTTT. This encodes CASSHPQGCSGKLFF.

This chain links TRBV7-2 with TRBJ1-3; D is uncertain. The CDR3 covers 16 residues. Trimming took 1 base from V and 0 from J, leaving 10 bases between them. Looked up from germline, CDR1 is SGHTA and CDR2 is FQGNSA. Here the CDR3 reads CASSLDGDYSGNTIYF. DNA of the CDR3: TGTGCCAGCAGCTTAGACGGCGACTACTCTGGAAACACCATATATTTT. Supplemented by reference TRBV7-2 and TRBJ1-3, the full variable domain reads GAGVSQSPSNKVTEKGKDVELRCDPISGHTALYWYRQSLGQGLEFLIYFQGNSAPDKSGLPSDRFSAERTGGSVSTLTIQRTQQEDSAVYLCASSLDGDYSGNTIYFGEGSWLTVV.

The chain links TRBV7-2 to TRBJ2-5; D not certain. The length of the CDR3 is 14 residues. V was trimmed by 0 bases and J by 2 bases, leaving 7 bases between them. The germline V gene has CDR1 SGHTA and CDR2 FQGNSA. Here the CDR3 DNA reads TGTGCCAGCAGCTTAGCGACACTTCAAGAGACCCAGTACTTC. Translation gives CASSLATLQETQYF.

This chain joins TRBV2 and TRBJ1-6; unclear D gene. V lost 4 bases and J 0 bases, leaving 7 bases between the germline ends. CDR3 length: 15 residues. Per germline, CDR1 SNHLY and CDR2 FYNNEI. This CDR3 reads CASSVQSSYNSPLHF. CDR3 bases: TGTGCCAGCAGTGTACAGAGCTCCTATAATTCACCCCTCCACTTT. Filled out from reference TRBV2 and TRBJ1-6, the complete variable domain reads EPEVTQTPSHQVTQMGQEVILRCVPISNHLYFYWYRQILGQKVEFLVSFYNNEISEKSEIFDDQFSVERPDGSNFTLKIRSTKLEDSAMYFCASSVQSSYNSPLHFGNGTRLTVT.

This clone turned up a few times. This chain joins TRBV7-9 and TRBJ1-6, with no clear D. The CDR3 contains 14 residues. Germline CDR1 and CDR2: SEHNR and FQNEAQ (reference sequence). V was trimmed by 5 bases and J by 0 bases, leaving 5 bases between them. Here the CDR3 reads CASSHSSYNSPLHF. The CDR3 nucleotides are TGTGCCAGCAGCCACAGCTCCTATAATTCACCCCTCCACTTT. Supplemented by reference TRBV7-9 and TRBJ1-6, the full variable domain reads DTGVSQNPRHKITKRGQNVTFRCDPISEHNRLYWYRQTLGQGPEFLTYFQNEAQLEKSRLLSDRFSAERPKGSFSTLEIQRTEQGDSAMYLCASSHSSYNSPLHFGNGTRLTVT.

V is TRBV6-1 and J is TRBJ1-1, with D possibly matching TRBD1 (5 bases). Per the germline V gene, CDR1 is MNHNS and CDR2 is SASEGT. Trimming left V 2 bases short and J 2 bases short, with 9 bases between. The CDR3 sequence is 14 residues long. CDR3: CASSEPRVNTEAFF. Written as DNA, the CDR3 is TGTGCCAGCAGTGAACCCAGGGTCAACACTGAAGCTTTCTTT.